The rows below give T cell receptor beta chains drawn from one sample of a study of T-cell reconstitution after alpha-beta-depleted transplantation in children. TCRdb redid the calling of the PCR reads with MiXCR, one entry per CDR3 protein. The data hold over 200,000 distinct CDR3 sequences, with around 9.9% observed a single time. The sample in question was PBMCs, obtained before TCRalphabeta/CD19-depleted stem cell transplant. These receptors all stem from a child in the first two years of life with acute myeloid leukemia, due to receive a stem cell transplant. Both conserved end residues are part of each CDR3. The order of the fields is V gene, D gene, clone size, J gene, CDR3 protein, CDR3 DNA. D genes are given only for firm matches. Clone size is shown for a subset of rows, as once, few, many or a class of expanded clone.

V: TRBV15
D: -
size: many
J: TRBJ1-2
CDR3: CATSSPKQGSYGYTF
DNA: TGTGCCACCAGCAGCCCGAAACAGGGCAGCTATGGCTACACCTTC

V: TRBV13
D: -
size: many
J: TRBJ1-1
CDR3: CASSLGGARGTEAFF
DNA: TGTGCCAGCAGCTTAGGAGGGGCCAGGGGCACTGAAGCTTTCTTT

V: TRBV7-6
D: -
size: many
J: TRBJ2-7
CDR3: CASSLRSEDLYF
DNA: TGTGCCAGCAGCTTAAGATCGGAGGACTTGTACTTC

V: TRBV7-9
D: TRBD1
size: few
J: TRBJ2-7
CDR3: CASSSYPSRDRAYEQYF
DNA: TGTGCCAGCAGCTCATACCCTTCCCGGGACAGAGCCTACGAGCAGTACTTC

V: TRBV20-1
D: TRBD2
size: many
J: TRBJ2-3
CDR3: CSASGLKPFPSTDTQYF
DNA: TGCAGTGCGTCGGGACTAAAACCCTTTCCTAGCACAGATACGCAGTATTTT

V: TRBV12-3/TRBV12-4
D: TRBD2
size: many
J: TRBJ2-1
CDR3: CASSLLGTGTSGRAVEQFF
DNA: TGTGCCAGCAGTTTACTTGGGACAGGGACTAGCGGGAGGGCCGTTGAGCAGTTCTTC

V: TRBV7-9
D: -
size: many
J: TRBJ2-7
CDR3: CASSLGGSLLYEQYF
DNA: TGTGCCAGCAGCTTAGGTGGGAGTCTTCTCTACGAGCAGTACTTC

V: TRBV18
D: TRBD1
size: -
J: TRBJ1-2
CDR3: CASSPPLGTGGYGYTF
DNA: TGTGCCAGCTCACCACCGCTTGGGACAGGGGGTTATGGCTACACCTTC

V: TRBV5-1
D: -
size: -
J: TRBJ1-2
CDR3: CASSFALGGGYGYTF
DNA: TGCGCCAGCAGCTTTGCCCTAGGGGGGGGCTATGGCTACACCTTC

V: TRBV6-5
D: -
size: many
J: TRBJ1-6
CDR3: CASSLQDNSPLHF
DNA: TGTGCCAGCAGTTTACAGGATAATTCACCCCTCCACTTT

V: TRBV27
D: -
size: many
J: TRBJ1-1
CDR3: CASSQLRDTEAFF
DNA: TGTGCCAGCAGTCAACTACGTGACACTGAAGCTTTCTTT

V: TRBV7-2
D: -
size: many
J: TRBJ2-4
CDR3: CASSSSSGNIQYF
DNA: TGTGCCAGCAGCTCCTCCAGTGGGAACATTCAGTACTTC

V: TRBV28
D: -
size: many
J: TRBJ1-4
CDR3: CASSSGAGGEKLFF
DNA: TGTGCCAGCAGTTCCGGGGCGGGGGGCGAAAAACTGTTTTTT

V: TRBV18
D: -
size: -
J: TRBJ1-5
CDR3: CASSPPGPKQPQHF
DNA: TGTGCCAGCTCACCACCGGGGCCCAAGCAGCCCCAGCATTTT

V: TRBV28
D: -
size: many
J: TRBJ2-5
CDR3: CASSAGKETQYF
DNA: TGTGCCAGCAGTGCGGGGAAAGAGACCCAGTACTTC

V: TRBV27
D: TRBD1
size: many
J: TRBJ2-7
CDR3: CASSDRQGPYEQYF
DNA: TGTGCCAGCAGTGACCGACAGGGCCCCTACGAGCAGTACTTC

V: TRBV19
D: -
size: -
J: TRBJ1-1
CDR3: CASSVLFGPTSFEAFF
DNA: TGTGCCAGTAGTGTTCTCTTCGGACCTACCTCGTTTGAAGCTTTCTTT

V: TRBV7-9
D: -
size: many
J: TRBJ1-5
CDR3: CASSDSRGPQHF
DNA: TGTGCCAGCAGCGATAGTCGGGGGCCCCAGCATTTT

V: TRBV28
D: TRBD1
size: many
J: TRBJ1-2
CDR3: CASSPGQGPNYGYTF
DNA: TGTGCCAGCAGTCCAGGACAGGGTCCTAACTATGGCTACACCTTC

V: TRBV19
D: -
size: few
J: TRBJ1-2
CDR3: CASRRRGEYGYTF
DNA: TGTGCCAGCAGAAGGCGGGGGGAGTATGGCTACACCTTC

V: TRBV28
D: -
size: many
J: TRBJ1-5
CDR3: CASRSSSPYQPQHF
DNA: TGTGCCAGCAGGTCGAGTTCCCCCTATCAGCCCCAGCATTTT

V: TRBV9
D: -
size: many
J: TRBJ2-2
CDR3: CASSVGNGELFF
DNA: TGTGCCAGCAGCGTAGGGAACGGGGAGCTGTTTTTT

V: TRBV14
D: -
size: few
J: TRBJ1-4
CDR3: CASSQTGATNEKLFF
DNA: TGTGCCAGCAGCCAAACAGGCGCAACTAATGAAAAACTGTTTTTT

V: TRBV19
D: -
size: -
J: TRBJ2-1
CDR3: CASSNPGPTVRQFF
DNA: TGTGCCAGTAGTAACCCGGGACCAACGGTCCGTCAGTTCTTC

V: TRBV20-1
D: -
size: many
J: TRBJ1-1
CDR3: CSAAFGTEAFF
DNA: TGCAGTGCTGCTTTCGGCACTGAAGCTTTCTTT

V: TRBV7-8
D: -
size: -
J: TRBJ2-2
CDR3: CASRNRVLAPHTGELFF
DNA: TGTGCCAGCAGGAACAGGGTCCTAGCGCCACACACCGGGGAGCTGTTTTTT

V: TRBV12-3/TRBV12-4
D: TRBD1
size: many
J: TRBJ2-2
CDR3: CASSPGQGLNTGELFF
DNA: TGTGCCAGCAGTCCTGGACAGGGCCTAAACACCGGGGAGCTGTTTTTT

V: TRBV5-1
D: -
size: many
J: TRBJ1-2
CDR3: CASSLVGTTNYGYTF
DNA: TGCGCCAGCAGCTTGGTGGGGACAACTAACTATGGCTACACCTTC

V: TRBV4-1
D: TRBD2
size: many
J: TRBJ2-1
CDR3: CASSHGLAGYNEQFF
DNA: TGCGCCAGCAGCCATGGACTAGCGGGTTACAATGAGCAGTTCTTC

V: TRBV6-4
D: -
size: few
J: TRBJ2-1
CDR3: CASSSTAYRDWNEQFF
DNA: TGTGCCAGCAGTTCCACAGCCTACAGGGATTGGAATGAGCAGTTCTTC

V: TRBV7-2
D: TRBD1
size: -
J: TRBJ2-5
CDR3: CASSGTGETQHF
DNA: TGTGCCAGCTCCGGGACAGGGGAGACCCAGCACTTC

V: TRBV7-6
D: TRBD1
size: -
J: TRBJ1-1
CDR3: CASSLRGPNTEAFF
DNA: TGTGCCAGCAGCCTCAGGGGGCCGAACACTGAAGCTTTCTTT

V: TRBV5-1
D: -
size: -
J: TRBJ2-1
CDR3: CASSRGGTIEQFF
DNA: TGCGCCAGCAGCCGTGGGGGCACAATAGAGCAGTTCTTC

V: TRBV12-3/TRBV12-4
D: TRBD2
size: many
J: TRBJ2-3
CDR3: CASSRLAGPTDTQYF
DNA: TGTGCCAGCAGTCGATTAGCGGGCCCCACAGATACGCAGTATTTT

V: TRBV5-1
D: -
size: many
J: TRBJ2-1
CDR3: CASMAGVGEQFF
DNA: TGCGCCAGCATGGCAGGGGTTGGCGAGCAGTTCTTC

V: TRBV7-2
D: -
size: many
J: TRBJ2-5
CDR3: CASSFPGRPGPQYF
DNA: TGTGCCAGCAGCTTTCCGGGACGGCCCGGGCCCCAGTACTTC

V: TRBV6-1
D: -
size: many
J: TRBJ1-4
CDR3: CASGRQVLNEKLFF
DNA: TGTGCCAGCGGAAGACAGGTTCTTAATGAAAAACTGTTTTTT

V: TRBV20-1
D: -
size: many
J: TRBJ2-7
CDR3: CSATRDRAYEQYF
DNA: TGCAGTGCTACGCGGGACAGAGCCTACGAGCAGTACTTC

V: TRBV7-6
D: -
size: many
J: TRBJ2-6
CDR3: CASSRGPSGANVLTF
DNA: TGTGCCAGCAGCAGGGGACCCTCTGGGGCCAACGTCCTGACTTTC

V: TRBV19
D: -
size: many
J: TRBJ2-7
CDR3: CASSKSGRPWDEQYF
DNA: TGTGCCAGTAGTAAGTCAGGGCGCCCCTGGGACGAGCAGTACTTC